Each of the 20 T cell receptor beta chains below was sequenced from the same sample in a study of blood T cell repertoires in COVID-19. Sequencing used immunoSEQ multiplex PCR; TCRdb keeps in-frame clones, though not all of them. The repertoire includes roughly 180,000 clones, 87% of them detected once, and 2% to 2.5% sits in the top ten. The sample taken for sequencing was PBMCs or T cells enriched from blood (not recorded which). The receptors stem from a young woman who had recovered from COVID-19.

In its sample, this clone was seen a few times. The chain couples TRBV7-9 to TRBJ2-3; 7 bases fit TRBD2. Germline values: CDR1 SEHNR, CDR2 FQNEAQ (reference sequence). Trimming took 6 bases from V and 5 from J; bases not matched to a gene: 8. The CDR3 has 14 amino acids. CDR3 protein: CASRPRWGGDTQYF. The CDR3 DNA is TGTGCCAGCAGGCCCCGCTGGGGGGGAGATACGCAGTATTTT.

This clone is a singleton in its sample. The V and J genes are TRBV9 and TRBJ2-3; 7 bases are shared with TRBD1. V shed 4 bases and J 0 bases; nucleotides not matched to a gene: 8. The CDR3 is 16 amino acids. The germline V gene encodes CDR1 SGDLS and CDR2 YYNGEE. The CDR3 protein is CASSPRQGFSTDTQYF. DNA of the CDR3: TGTGCCAGCAGCCCCCGACAGGGATTTAGCACAGATACGCAGTATTTT.

The chain uses TRBV5-1 and TRBJ2-1; TRBD1 is a possible D gene (5 bases). The CDR3 has 15 residues. With 4 bases removed from V and 8 bases from J, the gap between germline ends came to 19 bases. Germline CDR1 reads SGHRS; CDR2 reads YFSETQ. The CDR3 DNA sequence: TGCGCCAGCAGCCCCGTTAATCCAGGGAACCATGAGCAGTTCTTC. Translation gives CASSPVNPGNHEQFF.

The chain couples TRBV9 to TRBJ1-2; tentative D call: TRBD1 (5 bases). With 0 bases removed from V and 4 bases from J, the gap between germline ends came to 7 bases. Germline values: CDR1 SGDLS, CDR2 YYNGEE. The CDR3 runs to 13 residues. CDR3 nucleotides: TGTGCCAGCAGCGTAGACCAGGGCTATGGCTACACCTTC. Translated: CASSVDQGYGYTF.

The rearrangement links TRBV27 to TRBJ1-1, with 7 positions matching TRBD1. Per germline, CDR1 MNHEY and CDR2 SMNVEV (reference sequence). The CDR3 has 14 amino acids. With V trimmed by 6 bases and J by 5 bases, 9 bases remained unmatched. The CDR3 reads CASSSQAGGTEAFF. As DNA, the CDR3 is TGTGCCAGCAGCTCCCAAGCAGGGGGTACTGAAGCTTTCTTT.

This clone was found a few times. The chain has TRBV23-1 and TRBJ1-5; D is perhaps TRBD1 (6 bases). TRBV23-1 is labeled an ORF, and its function is uncertain. This CDR3 spans 17 amino acids. V dropped 2 bases and J dropped 1 base, with 15 bases sitting between them. CDR3 loop: CASSQLQGKISNQPQHF. For the CDR3, the DNA is TGCGCCAGCAGTCAACTCCAGGGGAAAATCAGCAATCAGCCCCAGCATTTT.

The sample holds a few counts of this clone. This sequence joins TRBV19 and TRBJ1-2; perhaps TRBD1 as D (6 bases). From germline, CDR1 is LNHDA and CDR2 SQIVND (reference sequence). V dropped 1 base and J dropped 5 bases, with 14 bases sitting between them. The CDR3 totals 15 residues. CDR3 loop: CASSIGRGREYGYTF. In DNA, the CDR3 is TGTGCCAGTAGTATAGGCAGGGGCCGGGAATATGGCTACACCTTC.

V gene TRBV6-5 combines with J gene TRBJ1-3; a weak D match, TRBD1 (5 bases). The CDR3 has 14 amino acids. The germline gives CDR1 MNHEY, CDR2 SVGAGI. V lost 6 bases, J lost 3 bases, and 12 bases lay in between. For the CDR3, the DNA is TGTGCCAGCAGATTGGGGGGGGATGGAAACACCATATATTTT. This codes for CASRLGGDGNTIYF.

The gene calls are TRBV6-4 and TRBJ2-1, with 9 bases matching TRBD2. The germline V gene encodes CDR1 MRHNA and CDR2 SNTAGT. There are 15 residues in the CDR3. Losses at the gene ends were 5 bases for V and 7 bases for J; bases not matched to a gene: 9. The CDR3 sequence is CASSLIAGAGNEQFF. In nucleotides, the CDR3 is TGTGCCAGCAGTCTAATAGCGGGAGCCGGAAATGAGCAGTTCTTC.

The V call is TRBV4-3, the J call TRBJ1-2, with 7 nucleotides matching TRBD1. J gave up 7 bases and V 0 bases, and 5 bases lay outside the gene matches. CDR3 length: 14 residues. The germline CDR1 and CDR2 sequences are LGHNA and YSLEER. The CDR3 DNA sequence: TGCGCCAGCAGCCAAGATGAGAGGGGGCTTGGCTACACCTTC. Translating it yields CASSQDERGLGYTF.

The chain joins TRBV27 to TRBJ1-5; D not resolved. The CDR3 runs to 17 residues. The germline V and J ends were trimmed by 5 bases and 0 bases, with 17 bases remaining between them. Germline CDR1 reads MNHEY; CDR2 reads SMNVEV (reference sequence). Here the CDR3 reads CASSAYSDFYSNQPQHF. The CDR3, as DNA: TGTGCCAGCAGTGCGTACTCCGACTTCTATAGCAATCAGCCCCAGCATTTT.

This rearrangement joins TRBV13 to TRBJ1-2, with unresolved D. CDR3 size: 12 residues. V gave up 1 base and J gave up 4 bases, with 4 bases separating them. The V gene's germline CDR1 is PRHDT and CDR2 FYEKMQ (reference sequence). The CDR3 region has the DNA TGTGCCAGCAGCTTAGCCTCCTATGGCTACACCTTC. Its translation: CASSLASYGYTF.

This clone was seen just once. The rearrangement uses TRBV5-5 and TRBJ2-3; a possible D gene is TRBD2 (6 bases). V lost 6 bases, J lost 4 bases, and 21 bases lay in between. CDR1 is SGHKS and CDR2 is YYEKEE in the germline V gene (reference sequence). This CDR3 has 16 residues. The CDR3 sequence is CASTESPAGSADTQYF. The CDR3 DNA sequence: TGTGCCAGCACCGAAAGCCCAGCCGGGAGCGCAGATACGCAGTATTTT.

This clone appeared once. The chain uses TRBV4-3 and TRBJ1-5; weak D call: TRBD1 (5 bases). The CDR3 has 15 amino acids. Germline-derived CDR1 and CDR2 are LGHNA and YSLEER. V was trimmed by 0 bases and J by 4 bases, leaving 10 bases between them. The CDR3 coding sequence is TGCGCCAGCAGCCAAGATAATAACAGGAATCAGCCCCAGCATTTT. Translated, it gives CASSQDNNRNQPQHF.

The gene calls are TRBV13 and TRBJ2-5; D is perhaps TRBD1 (6 bases). Per the germline V gene, CDR1 is PRHDT and CDR2 is FYEKMQ (reference sequence). The germline V and J ends were trimmed by 3 bases and 2 bases, with 19 bases remaining between them. The CDR3 has 17 residues. The CDR3 DNA sequence: TGTGCCAGCAGCTTGAGGGACCCGGACAGCAAACAAGAGACCCAGTACTTC. Translating gives CASSLRDPDSKQETQYF.

CDR3 in DNA: TGTGCCAGTAGCTCCAGTGATGGGGCGGACAATGAGCAGTTCTTC. Translated, it gives CASSSSDGADNEQFF. The chain couples TRBV19 to TRBJ2-1; D possibly corresponds to TRBD1 (5 bases). V was cut by 6 bases and J by 5 bases, with 17 bases left in between. This CDR3 is built from 15 residues. Germline V gene lookup returns CDR1 LNHDA and CDR2 SQIVND (reference sequence).

The chain employs TRBV7-9 and TRBJ2-7; 11 bases map to TRBD2. The V gene end was trimmed by 1 base and the J gene end by 7 bases; junction bases not matched to a gene: 15. The V gene's germline CDR1 is SEHNR and CDR2 FQNEAQ (reference sequence). The CDR3 contains 18 residues. The chain's CDR3 is CASSLGGLAEVSGGEQYF. CDR3 in DNA: TGTGCCAGCAGCTTAGGGGGACTAGCGGAGGTTTCCGGTGGGGAGCAGTACTTC.

The chain combines TRBV7-3 with TRBJ2-2; 7 bases line up with TRBD1. Germline-derived CDR1 and CDR2 are SGHTA and FQGTGA. The CDR3 is 15 residues long. V lost 2 bases, J lost 6 bases, and 6 bases stayed unmatched. DNA for the CDR3: TGTGCCAGCAGCTTAGTAGGGGGCATCCCCGGGGAGCTGTTTTTT. It encodes CASSLVGGIPGELFF. The variable domain in full, with the rest retrieved from reference TRBV7-3 and TRBJ2-2, is GAGVSQTPSNKVTEKGKYVELRCDPISGHTALYWYRQSLGQGPEFLIYFQGTGAADDSGLPNDRFFAVRPEGSVSTLKIQRTERGDSAVYLCASSLVGGIPGELFFGEGSRLTVL.

The chain employs TRBV30 and TRBJ2-7, with TRBD2 matching 7 bases. CDR3 length: 19 residues. The V gene's germline CDR1 is GTSNPN and CDR2 SVGIG (reference sequence). The J segment lost 0 bases and the V segment lost 1 base, leaving 18 bases of the junction unmatched. The CDR3 nucleotides are TGTGCCTGGAGTGGATTTTCTCCAGGTGGGGTAGCGGGCTCCTACGAGCAGTACTTC. It translates to CAWSGFSPGGVAGSYEQYF.

The rearrangement joins TRBV7-2 to TRBJ1-5; D unclear. CDR3 length equals 15 residues. Looked up from germline, CDR1 is SGHTA and CDR2 is FQGNSA. Trimming removed 7 bases at V and 7 bases at J, with 20 bases between. The CDR3 nucleotides are TGTGCCAGCACGGAGGGTGGAGGTTACGGACAGCCCCAGCATTTT. Its protein is CASTEGGGYGQPQHF.